A single sample gave rise to the 10 T cell receptor beta chains below, sequenced in a study of T cells in Graves' hyperthyroidism and ophthalmopathy. Using RNA transcripts as the source, TCR beta CDR3 regions were amplified. First-round RT-PCR with HTBI primers amplified the TCR CDR3 region. TCRdb fed the multiplex PCR reads into MiXCR, producing one record per CDR3 protein. Here the sample spans about 690,000 distinct CDR3 sequences, around 15% being singletons. The sample consisted of blood. The receptor set was obtained from a man in his fifties or sixties with Graves' hyperthyroidism.

This clonotype came up a few times. The CDR3 DNA reads as TGTGCCATCTCTCGGGCAGGGGCAAATCAGCCCCAGCATTTT. Its translation is CAISRAGANQPQHF. The V and J genes are TRBV19 and TRBJ1-5; tentatively, D is TRBD1 (6 bases). Germline V gene lookup returns CDR1 LNHDA and CDR2 SQIVND (reference sequence). V was trimmed by 10 bases and J by 4 bases, leaving 17 bases between them. The length of the CDR3 is 14 residues.

Concerning this clonotype: It may be a read error: a sequence one base away is much more abundant. The chain combines TRBV20-1 with TRBJ2-5; TRBD2 matches at 14 bases. The V gene end was trimmed by 2 bases and the J gene end by 7 bases; junction bases not matched to a gene: 9. Germline CDR1 is DFQATT and CDR2 is SNEGSKA (reference sequence). The CDR3 sequence is 16 residues long. In nucleotides, the CDR3 is TGCAGTGCTAGAAGGACTAGCGGGAGGATAATGGCGACCCAGTACTTC. Protein product: CSARRTSGRIMATQYF.

This chain uses TRBV4-3 with TRBJ2-7; the D is unclear. V lost 3 bases to trimming and J lost 0 bases, with 12 bases between them. Looked up from germline, CDR1 is LGHNA and CDR2 is YSLEER. There are 15 residues in the CDR3. CDR3 region: CASSQGISSSYEQYF. The CDR3 region has the DNA TGCGCCAGCAGCCAGGGCATTAGTAGCTCCTACGAGCAGTACTTC.

The rearrangement joins TRBV30 to TRBJ1-4, with 8 bases lining up with TRBD1. This CDR3 is built from 12 residues. Looked up from germline, CDR1 is GTSNPN and CDR2 is SVGIG (reference sequence). V shed 5 bases and J 7 bases; nucleotides not matched to a gene: 3. CDR3 bases: TGTGCCTGGGGACAGGGAATTGAAAAACTGTTTTTT. Translated: CAWGQGIEKLFF.

This clonotype came up many times. The chain employs TRBV11-3 and TRBJ2-1; no definite D call. The germline CDR1 and CDR2 sequences are SGHNT and YENEEA. The CDR3 extends over 16 amino acids. The V gene lost 4 bases and the J gene lost 0 bases, with 13 bases spanning the gap. CDR3 loop: CASSSRASDSYNEQFF. The CDR3 coding sequence is TGTGCCAGCAGCTCCCGGGCCTCTGACTCCTACAATGAGCAGTTCTTC.

The V call is TRBV5-1, the J call TRBJ2-7; D ambiguous. The V end was cut by 3 bases, the J end by 4 bases, with 11 bases between. There are 13 residues in the CDR3. Germline CDR1 and CDR2: SGHRS and YFSETQ. The CDR3 DNA is TGCGCCAGCAGCTCGGATGGCTTTTACGAGCAGTACTTC. This encodes CASSSDGFYEQYF. The full variable domain, rest sourced from reference TRBV5-1 and TRBJ2-7, is KAGVTQTPRYLIKTRGQQVTLSCSPISGHRSVSWYQQTPGQGLQFLFEYFSETQRNKGNFPGRFSGRQFSNSRSEMNVSTLELGDSALYLCASSSDGFYEQYFGPGTRLTVT.

V gene TRBV5-1 combines with J gene TRBJ2-7, with 14 bases lining up with TRBD2. The CDR3 has 17 amino acids. With 3 bases clipped from V and 1 base from J, the junction kept 6 bases outside the gene matches. Germline lookup yields CDR1 SGHRS and CDR2 YFSETQ. The CDR3 DNA reads TGCGCCAGCAGCTATGGGACTAGCGGGAGTTATTCCTACGAGCAGTACTTC. Residues: CASSYGTSGSYSYEQYF.

At least ten counts were recorded for this clonotype. V and J are TRBV6-5 and TRBJ2-1; TRBD2 matches at 8 bases. V trimming: 2 bases; J trimming: 4 bases; junction bases outside the gene matches: 4. The CDR3 is 15 residues long. CDR1 and CDR2 from the germline V gene are MNHEY and SVGAGI. CDR3 protein: CASSYRREGYNEQFF. As DNA, the CDR3 is TGTGCCAGCAGTTACCGACGGGAGGGTTACAATGAGCAGTTCTTC.

This clonotype was seen ten or more times. This sequence joins TRBV20-1 and TRBJ2-7; D is undetermined. With 3 bases removed from V and 2 bases from J, the gap between germline ends came to 11 bases. Germline CDR1 and CDR2: DFQATT and SNEGSKA (reference sequence). The CDR3 totals 13 residues. For the CDR3, the DNA is TGCAGTGCTAGTAGCAGGTTGACCTACGAGCAGTACTTC. It codes for CSASSRLTYEQYF.

This clonotype was observed at least ten times. This chain connects TRBV28 to TRBJ2-3; weak D call: TRBD2 (6 bases). V gave up 3 bases and J gave up 3 bases, with 19 bases separating them. The CDR3 is 17 residues long. The germline CDR1 and CDR2 sequences are MDHEN and SYDVKM. The CDR3 DNA follows: TGTGCCAGCAGTTTCTCCGCTAGCGCCCCGGAAACAGATACGCAGTATTTT. It encodes CASSFSASAPETDTQYF.